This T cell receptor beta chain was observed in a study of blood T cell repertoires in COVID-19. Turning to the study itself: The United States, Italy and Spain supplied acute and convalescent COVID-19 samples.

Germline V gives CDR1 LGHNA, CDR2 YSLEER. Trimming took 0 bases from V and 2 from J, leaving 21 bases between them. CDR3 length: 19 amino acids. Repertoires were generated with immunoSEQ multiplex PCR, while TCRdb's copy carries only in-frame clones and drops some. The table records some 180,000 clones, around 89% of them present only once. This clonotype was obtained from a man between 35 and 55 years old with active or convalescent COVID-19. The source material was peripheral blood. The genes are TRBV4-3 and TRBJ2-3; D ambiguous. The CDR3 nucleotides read TGCGCCAGCAGCCAAGATTTCAGGCCCGGCTCGCAGTACACAGATACGCAGTATTTT. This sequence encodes CASSQDFRPGSQYTDTQYF.